This entry lists 28 T cell receptor beta chains sequenced from one sample in a study of cytomegalovirus exposure and HLA in healthy donors (dated by TCRdb to about 2017). The library was obtained by the immunoSEQ multiplex PCR assay. For the multiplex PCR, a mixture combining 60 forward primers for TCR Vbeta segments and 13 reverse primers for TCR Jbeta segments was used. TCRdb stores this immuneACCESS table with in-frame sequences only. Part of the clones is absent; in the studies checked, under half of the shortfall reflects unresolved V genes, and no reason is known for the rest. Recorded for this sample are 100,000 to 140,000 clones; roughly 73% of them occurred a single time. Of the sample, about 8% falls within the top ten clones. The sequencing sample was made of PBMCs. These receptors all stem from a man between 25 and 39 years old in good health and CMV-seronegative.

The rearrangement joins TRBV7-2 to TRBJ2-4, with TRBD1 matching 9 bases. V lost 0 bases and J lost 5; bases outside the gene matches: 2. This CDR3 is 15 amino acids long. Per germline, CDR1 SGHTA and CDR2 FQGNSA. CDR3 nucleotide sequence: TGTGCCAGCAGCTTAGCGACAGGGGGGCAAAACATTCAGTACTTC. As protein: CASSLATGGQNIQYF.

The rearrangement joins TRBV25-1 to TRBJ1-1; D remains ambiguous. Germline V CDR1 and CDR2: MGHDK, SYGVNS. V was cut by 6 bases and J by 1 base, with 6 bases left in between. This CDR3 has 12 residues. CDR3 region: CASRGPNTEAFF. DNA for the CDR3: TGTGCCAGCAGGGGCCCGAACACTGAAGCTTTCTTT.

The chain recombines TRBV27 with TRBJ1-2; 12 nucleotides line up with TRBD1. J gave up 8 bases and V 6 bases, and 1 base lay outside the gene matches. Per the germline V gene, CDR1 is MNHEY and CDR2 is SMNVEV (reference sequence). CDR3 size: 12 residues. CDR3 sequence: CASSGTGGGYTF. The CDR3 nucleotides read TGTGCCAGCAGCGGGACAGGGGGCGGCTACACCTTC.

This chain links TRBV29-1 with TRBJ2-1; 9 bases are a match to TRBD1. Per germline, CDR1 SQVTM and CDR2 ANQGSEA. The CDR3 has 19 residues. Trimming at V came to 6 bases and at J to 2 bases, leaving 20 bases not matched to a gene. CDR3 sequence: CSVAMGFTGTGMAYNEQFF. CDR3 sequence (DNA): TGCAGCGTCGCTATGGGGTTTACCGGGACAGGGATGGCCTACAATGAGCAGTTCTTC.

V usage is TRBV10-3 and J usage is TRBJ2-5; the match to TRBD1 covers 9 bases. Germline V gives CDR1 ENHRY, CDR2 SYGVKD. This CDR3 is built from 15 residues. After removal of 0 bases from V and 5 bases from J, the junction contained 4 bases not matched to a gene. In nucleotides, the CDR3 is TGTGCCATCAGTGAGTCGAGGACAGGGGCGGAGACCCAGTACTTC. This gives the protein CAISESRTGAETQYF.

V usage is TRBV28 and J usage is TRBJ2-7; 7 bases agree with TRBD1. Losses at the gene ends were 2 bases for V and 7 bases for J; bases not matched to a gene: 5. The length of the CDR3 is 13 residues. The germline CDR1 and CDR2 sequences are MDHEN and SYDVKM. CDR3 bases: TGTGCCAGCAGTTTACAGGGACAGAGAGAGCAGTACTTC. It yields the protein CASSLQGQREQYF.

The chain recombines TRBV6-5 with TRBJ1-4, with D perhaps TRBD1 (5 bases). The CDR3 length is 14 residues. Germline lookup yields CDR1 MNHEY and CDR2 SVGAGI. V was shortened by 6 bases and J by 2 bases, with 10 bases between the two germline ends. The CDR3 region is CASSPQATNEKLFF. DNA of the CDR3: TGTGCCAGCAGCCCACAGGCCACTAATGAAAAACTGTTTTTT.

The chain links TRBV6-1 to TRBJ2-7; weak D call: TRBD2 (5 bases). This CDR3 has 12 amino acids. The V gene's germline CDR1 is MNHNS and CDR2 SASEGT. V lost 6 bases and J lost 7, with 13 bases in between. The CDR3 DNA sequence: TGTGCCAGCAGCGCACACGGGAAAGAGCAGTACTTC. This translates into CASSAHGKEQYF.

This clone came up a few times. The chain uses TRBV19 and TRBJ2-1; D is uncertain. The V end was cut by 3 bases, the J end by 8 bases, with 5 bases between. The V gene's germline CDR1 is LNHDA and CDR2 SQIVND (reference sequence). The CDR3 spans 11 residues. The CDR3 loop is CASSMGYEQFF. The CDR3, as DNA: TGTGCCAGTAGTATGGGCTATGAGCAGTTCTTC.

The V and J genes are TRBV7-6 and TRBJ1-4; 7 nucleotides align to TRBD1. The CDR3 is 14 amino acids. V was clipped by 2 bases and J by 5 bases; unmatched bases: 2. Germline V gives CDR1 SGHVS, CDR2 FNYEAQ. In DNA form, the CDR3 reads TGTGCCAGCAGCTTAAGACAGGGAAATGAAAAACTGTTTTTT. This encodes CASSLRQGNEKLFF.

This clone was found a few times. This sequence joins TRBV30 and TRBJ2-1; 13 positions match TRBD2. Germline CDR1 reads GTSNPN; CDR2 reads SVGIG (reference sequence). The CDR3 sequence is 13 residues long. The trim removed 3 bases at V and 12 bases at J, leaving 5 bases unmatched. The CDR3 region has the DNA TGTGCCTGGAGGACTAGCGGGAGGTTTGGGCAGTTCTTC. This gives the protein CAWRTSGRFGQFF.

The J gene is TRBJ2-7, the V gene TRBV2, with 8 bases fitting TRBD1. Germline CDR1 and CDR2: SNHLY and FYNNEI. This CDR3 comprises 14 residues. V trimming: 11 bases; J trimming: 0 bases; junction bases outside the gene matches: 9. CDR3 bases: TGTGCCCGAAGCCGGGACAGGTCCTCCTACGAGCAGTACTTC. Protein: CARSRDRSSYEQYF.

This clone was counted once. This sequence joins TRBV5-1 and TRBJ1-1, with D tentatively TRBD1 (5 bases). Germline V gene data show CDR1 as SGHRS and CDR2 as YFSETQ. There are 16 residues in the CDR3. V lost 0 bases and J lost 5, with 17 bases in between. The CDR3 sequence is CASSLGGGGDGTEAFF. CDR3 coding DNA: TGCGCCAGCAGCTTGGGCGGCGGGGGGGATGGGACTGAAGCTTTCTTT.

In DNA form, the CDR3 reads TGTGCCAGCAGCTTGGGACAGCCGGGCTTTAACTATGGCTACACCTTC. Its protein product is CASSLGQPGFNYGYTF. The gene calls are TRBV5-6 and TRBJ1-2, with TRBD1 as a possible D gene (5 bases). Germline lookup yields CDR1 SGHDT and CDR2 YYEEEE. The CDR3 is 16 residues long. The ends were cut back, 0 bases at V and 1 base at J, with 13 bases in the middle.

This clone was counted once. The rearrangement joins TRBV7-3 to TRBJ2-5, with unresolved D. Germline CDR1 is SGHTA and CDR2 is FQGTGA. Deletions cut 5 bases from V and 0 bases from J, with 7 bases between. This CDR3 has 13 amino acids. CDR3: CASSTTNQETQYF. In nucleotides, the CDR3 is TGTGCCAGCAGCACAACTAACCAAGAGACCCAGTACTTC.

This chain connects TRBV5-6 to TRBJ1-1; 7 positions agree with TRBD1. Germline CDR1 SGHDT, CDR2 YYEEEE. This CDR3 is built from 16 residues. V trimming: 1 base; J trimming: 4 bases; junction bases outside the gene matches: 10. CDR3 coding DNA: TGTGCCAGCAGCTTGTATCAGGGGGTGAGGGTCACTGAAGCTTTCTTT. It specifies CASSLYQGVRVTEAFF. Full variable domain (remainder filled in from reference TRBV5-6 and TRBJ1-1): DAGVTQSPTHLIKTRGQQVTLRCSPKSGHDTVSWYQQALGQGPQFIFQYYEEEERQRGNFPDRFSGHQFPNYSSELNVNALLLGDSALYLCASSLYQGVRVTEAFFGQGTRLTVV.

This clone was found once. The chain carries TRBV7-2 and TRBJ1-6; the D gene is possibly TRBD1 (6 bases). The ends were cut back, 3 bases at V and 13 bases at J, with 22 bases in the middle. Germline CDR1 SGHTA, CDR2 FQGNSA. The CDR3 is 16 amino acids. Written as DNA, the CDR3 is TGTGCCAGCAGCTTGACTCCCCCGACAGGACACGTGCCCCTCCACTTT. It translates to CASSLTPPTGHVPLHF.

This clone was picked up a small number of times. CDR3 DNA: TGTGCCAGTAGTATGGCAGGCATCAATCAGCCCCAGCATTTT. Translated, it gives CASSMAGINQPQHF. This chain joins TRBV19 and TRBJ1-5; no reliable D call. The V gene lost 3 bases and the J gene lost 3 bases, with 9 bases spanning the gap. CDR1 and CDR2 (germline): LNHDA, SQIVND (reference sequence). CDR3 length: 14 residues.

The chain employs TRBV27 and TRBJ2-7; D is possibly TRBD1 (6 bases). This CDR3 has 15 amino acids. The germline V gene has CDR1 MNHEY and CDR2 SMNVEV (reference sequence). V lost 3 bases and J lost 1, with 13 bases in between. The DNA for the CDR3 is TGTGCCAGCAGTTTCTCCCTTGGACAGTCCTACGAGCAGTACTTC. As protein: CASSFSLGQSYEQYF.

Note on this clone: Relative to the germline gene, one junction end is altered; a read error may explain this. The V and J genes are TRBV7-9 and TRBJ1-6, with a tentative D call TRBD1 (6 bases). Germline values: CDR1 SEHNR, CDR2 FQNEAQ (reference sequence). This CDR3 spans 12 amino acids. CDR3 in DNA: TGTTCCAGCAGCCGACAGGATTCACCCCTCCACTTT. The encoded protein is CSSSRQDSPLHF.

The rearrangement joins TRBV2 to TRBJ1-5, with 11 bases identical to TRBD1. V lost 5 bases, J lost 0 bases, and 6 bases stayed unmatched. CDR1 is SNHLY, CDR2 FYNNEI, per germline. There are 17 residues in the CDR3. The CDR3 bases are TGTGCCAGCAGTCGGGACAGGGGGTTGATTAGCAATCAGCCCCAGCATTTT. Its translation: CASSRDRGLISNQPQHF.

The J gene is TRBJ2-1, the V gene TRBV7-3; the D gene is possibly TRBD2 (6 bases). V lost 1 base, J lost 0 bases, and 10 bases lay in between. Germline-derived CDR1 and CDR2 are SGHTA and FQGTGA. CDR3 size: 16 residues. The CDR3 DNA reads TGTGCCAGCAGCTTAAATGGGGGGAGCTCCTACAATGAGCAGTTCTTC. As protein: CASSLNGGSSYNEQFF.

This clone occurred a few times. The rearrangement uses TRBV19 and TRBJ2-1; 7 bases are a match to TRBD1. The V gene's germline CDR1 is LNHDA and CDR2 SQIVND (reference sequence). The CDR3 has 14 residues. V was pared by 9 bases and J by 0 bases, with 5 bases of the junction left unmatched. CDR3 protein: CASKDRDSYNEQFF. The CDR3, as DNA: TGTGCCAGCAAAGACAGGGACTCCTACAATGAGCAGTTCTTC.

This chain joins TRBV18 and TRBJ1-1, with a possible D match to TRBD1 (6 bases). V gave up 5 bases and J gave up 3 bases, with 16 bases separating them. The CDR3 has 15 amino acids. Germline values: CDR1 KGHSH, CDR2 LQKENI. As DNA, the CDR3 is TGTGCCAGCTCAACAAGGGCGGGGGCGGACACTGAAGCTTTCTTT. Protein: CASSTRAGADTEAFF.

The CDR3: CASSVDYEQYF. The CDR3 DNA sequence: TGTGCCAGCAGTGTAGACTACGAGCAGTACTTC. The rearrangement uses TRBV6-1 and TRBJ2-7; D remains unclear. CDR1 MNHNS and CDR2 SASEGT come from the germline V gene. Trimming took off 4 bases at V and 3 bases at J, with 4 bases between the two ends. The CDR3 has 11 residues.

There are a few counts of this clone. J is TRBJ2-2 and V is TRBV29-1; 7 nucleotides match TRBD1. CDR1 is SQVTM, CDR2 ANQGSEA, per germline. There are 15 residues in the CDR3. V shed 5 bases and J 3 bases; nucleotides not matched to a gene: 9. CDR3 amino acids: CSVRQGRAYTGELFF. The CDR3 bases are TGCAGCGTTAGACAGGGCCGGGCTTACACCGGGGAGCTGTTTTTT.

V is TRBV7-2 and J is TRBJ1-2, with a possible D match to TRBD1 (5 bases). Germline CDR1 and CDR2: SGHTA and FQGNSA. The CDR3 has 14 residues. Trimming took off 2 bases at V and 8 bases at J, with 15 bases between the two ends. CDR3 sequence reads: CASSLIGGGEGYTF. The CDR3 nucleotides are TGTGCCAGCAGCTTAATTGGGGGAGGGGAGGGCTACACCTTC.

This clone was recorded only once. This chain uses TRBV9 with TRBJ2-1; 9 bases are shared with TRBD2. Germline V CDR1 and CDR2: SGDLS, YYNGEE. V lost 4 bases to trimming and J lost 4 bases; unmatched junction nucleotides: 6. There are 15 residues in the CDR3. The CDR3 DNA is TGTGCCAGCAGCAATAGCGGGAGCCTATACAATGAGCAGTTCTTC. Translation: CASSNSGSLYNEQFF.